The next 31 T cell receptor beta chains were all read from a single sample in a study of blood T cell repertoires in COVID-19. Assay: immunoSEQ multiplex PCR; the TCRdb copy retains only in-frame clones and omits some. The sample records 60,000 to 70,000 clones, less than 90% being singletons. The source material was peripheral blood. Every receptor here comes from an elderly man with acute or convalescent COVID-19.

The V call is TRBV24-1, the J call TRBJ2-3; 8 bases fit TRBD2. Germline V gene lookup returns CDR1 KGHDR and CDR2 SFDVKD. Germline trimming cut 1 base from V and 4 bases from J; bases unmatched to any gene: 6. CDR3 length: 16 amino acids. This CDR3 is CATSDLGAGVSDTQYF. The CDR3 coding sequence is TGTGCCACCAGTGATTTAGGAGCGGGAGTATCAGATACGCAGTATTTT.

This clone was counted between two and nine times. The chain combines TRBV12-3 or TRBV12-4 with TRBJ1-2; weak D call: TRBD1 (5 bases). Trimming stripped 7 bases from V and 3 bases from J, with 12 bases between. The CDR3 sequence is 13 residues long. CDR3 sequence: CASISSRDYGYTF. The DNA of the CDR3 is TGTGCCAGCATAAGCAGCAGGGACTATGGCTACACCTTC.

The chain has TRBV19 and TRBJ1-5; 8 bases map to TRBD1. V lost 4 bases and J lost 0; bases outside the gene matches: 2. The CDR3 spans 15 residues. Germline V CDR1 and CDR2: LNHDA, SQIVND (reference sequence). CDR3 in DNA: TGTGCCAGTAGTACAGGGGGCGGTAGCAATCAGCCCCAGCATTTT. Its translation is CASSTGGGSNQPQHF.

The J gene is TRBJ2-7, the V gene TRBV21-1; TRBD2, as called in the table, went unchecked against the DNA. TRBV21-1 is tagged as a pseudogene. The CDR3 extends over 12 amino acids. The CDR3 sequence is CASSITSYEQYF. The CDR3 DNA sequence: TGTGCCAGCAGCATAACTAGCTACGAGCAGTACTTC.

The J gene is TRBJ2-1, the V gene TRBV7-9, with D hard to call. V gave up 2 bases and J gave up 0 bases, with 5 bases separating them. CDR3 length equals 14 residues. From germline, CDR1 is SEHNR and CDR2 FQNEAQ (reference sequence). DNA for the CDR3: TGTGCCAGCAGCTTAACGGGCTCCTACAATGAGCAGTTCTTC. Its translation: CASSLTGSYNEQFF.

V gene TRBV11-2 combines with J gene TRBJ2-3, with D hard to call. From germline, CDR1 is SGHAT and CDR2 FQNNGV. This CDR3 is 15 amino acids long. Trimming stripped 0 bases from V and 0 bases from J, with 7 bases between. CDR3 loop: CASSLDPVSTDTQYF. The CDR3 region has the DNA TGTGCCAGCAGCTTAGATCCAGTCAGCACAGATACGCAGTATTTT.

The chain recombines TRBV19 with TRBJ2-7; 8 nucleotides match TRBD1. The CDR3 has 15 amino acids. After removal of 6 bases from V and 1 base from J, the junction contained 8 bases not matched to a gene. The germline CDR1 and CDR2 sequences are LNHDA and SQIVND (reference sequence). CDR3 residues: CASSVDRGRSYEQYF. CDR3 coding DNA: TGTGCCAGTAGCGTCGACAGGGGTCGTTCCTACGAGCAGTACTTC.

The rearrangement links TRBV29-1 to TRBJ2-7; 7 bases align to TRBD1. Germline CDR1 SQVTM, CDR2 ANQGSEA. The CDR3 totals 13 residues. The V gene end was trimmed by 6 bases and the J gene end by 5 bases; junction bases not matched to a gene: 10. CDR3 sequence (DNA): TGCAGCGTAGTCAGGGGGATTCAAAACGAGCAGTACTTC. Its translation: CSVVRGIQNEQYF.

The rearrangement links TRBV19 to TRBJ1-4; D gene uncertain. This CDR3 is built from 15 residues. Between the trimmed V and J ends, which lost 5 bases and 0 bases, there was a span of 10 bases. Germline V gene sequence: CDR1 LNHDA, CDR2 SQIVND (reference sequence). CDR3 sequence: CASSDGFATNEKLFF. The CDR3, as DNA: TGTGCCAGTAGTGACGGGTTTGCAACTAATGAAAAACTGTTTTTT.

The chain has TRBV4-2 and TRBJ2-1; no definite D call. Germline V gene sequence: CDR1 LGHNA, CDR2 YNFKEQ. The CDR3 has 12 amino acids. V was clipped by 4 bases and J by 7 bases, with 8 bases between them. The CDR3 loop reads CASSPTLNEQFF. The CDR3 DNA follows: TGTGCCAGCAGCCCTACCTTGAATGAGCAGTTCTTC.

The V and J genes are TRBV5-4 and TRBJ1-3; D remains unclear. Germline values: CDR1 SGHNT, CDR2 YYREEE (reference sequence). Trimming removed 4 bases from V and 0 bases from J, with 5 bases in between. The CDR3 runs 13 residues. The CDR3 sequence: CASSAYSGNTIYF. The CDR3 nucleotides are TGTGCCAGCAGCGCCTACTCTGGAAACACCATATATTTT.

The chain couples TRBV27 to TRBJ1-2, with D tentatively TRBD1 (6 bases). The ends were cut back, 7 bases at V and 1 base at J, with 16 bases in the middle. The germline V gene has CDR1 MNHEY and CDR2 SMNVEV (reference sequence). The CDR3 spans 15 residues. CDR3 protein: CASKSRGRGNYGYTF. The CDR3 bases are TGTGCCAGCAAATCGAGGGGCAGGGGTAACTATGGCTACACCTTC.

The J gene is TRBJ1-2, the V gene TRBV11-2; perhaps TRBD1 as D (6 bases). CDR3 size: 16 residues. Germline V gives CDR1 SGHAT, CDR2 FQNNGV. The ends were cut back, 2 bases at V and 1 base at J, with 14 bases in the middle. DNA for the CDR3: TGTGCCAGCAGCTTACAGACAGGTTTCCTTAACTATGGCTACACCTTC. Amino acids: CASSLQTGFLNYGYTF.

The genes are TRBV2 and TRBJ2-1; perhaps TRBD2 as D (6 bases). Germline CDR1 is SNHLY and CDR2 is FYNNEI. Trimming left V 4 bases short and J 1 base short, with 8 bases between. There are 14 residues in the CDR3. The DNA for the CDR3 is TGTGCCAGCAGTGGGCTAGCGTCCTACAATGAGCAGTTCTTC. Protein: CASSGLASYNEQFF.

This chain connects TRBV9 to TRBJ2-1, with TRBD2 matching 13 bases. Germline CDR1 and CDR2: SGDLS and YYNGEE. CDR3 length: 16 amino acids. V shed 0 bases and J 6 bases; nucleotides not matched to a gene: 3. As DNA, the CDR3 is TGTGCCAGCAGCGTAGGGGGACTAGCGGGGTTCAATGAGCAGTTCTTC. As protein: CASSVGGLAGFNEQFF.

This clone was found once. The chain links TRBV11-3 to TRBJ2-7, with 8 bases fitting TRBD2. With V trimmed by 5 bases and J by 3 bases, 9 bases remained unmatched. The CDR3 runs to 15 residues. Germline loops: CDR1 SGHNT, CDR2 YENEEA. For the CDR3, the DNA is TGTGCCAGCAGCCCGGGACTAGTGTCCGTCTACGAGCAGTACTTC. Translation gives CASSPGLVSVYEQYF. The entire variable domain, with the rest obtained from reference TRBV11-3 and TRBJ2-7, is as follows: EAGVVQSPRYKIIEKKQPVAFWCNPISGHNTLYWYLQNLGQGPELLIRYENEEAVDDSQLPKDRFSAERLKGVDSTLKIQPAELGDSAVYLCASSPGLVSVYEQYFGPGTRLTVT.

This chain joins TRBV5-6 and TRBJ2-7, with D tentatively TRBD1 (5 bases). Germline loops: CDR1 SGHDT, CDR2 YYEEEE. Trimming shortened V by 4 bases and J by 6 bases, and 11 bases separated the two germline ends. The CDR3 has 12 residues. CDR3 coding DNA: TGTGCCAGCAGCCTAGACAGCCCCGAGCAGTACTTC. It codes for CASSLDSPEQYF.

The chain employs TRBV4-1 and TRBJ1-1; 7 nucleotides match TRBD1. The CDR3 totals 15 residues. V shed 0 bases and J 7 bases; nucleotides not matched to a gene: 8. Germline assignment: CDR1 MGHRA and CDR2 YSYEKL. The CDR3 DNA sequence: TGCGCCAGCAGCCAAGATGACAGGGCTCTCTTTGAAGCTTTCTTT. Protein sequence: CASSQDDRALFEAFF.

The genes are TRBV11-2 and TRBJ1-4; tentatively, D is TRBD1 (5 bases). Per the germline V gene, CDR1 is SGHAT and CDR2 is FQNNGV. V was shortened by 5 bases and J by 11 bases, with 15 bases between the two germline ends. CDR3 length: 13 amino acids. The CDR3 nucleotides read TGTGCCAGCAGCCAAGGGGTGAATACGAAACTGTTTTTT. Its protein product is CASSQGVNTKLFF.

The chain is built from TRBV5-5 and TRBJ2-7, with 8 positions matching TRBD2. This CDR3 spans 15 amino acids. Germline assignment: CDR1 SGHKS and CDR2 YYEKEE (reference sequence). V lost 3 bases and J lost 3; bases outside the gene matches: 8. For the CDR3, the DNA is TGTGCCAGCAGCTCAGTAGCGGGGACGGGCTACGAGCAGTACTTC. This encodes CASSSVAGTGYEQYF.

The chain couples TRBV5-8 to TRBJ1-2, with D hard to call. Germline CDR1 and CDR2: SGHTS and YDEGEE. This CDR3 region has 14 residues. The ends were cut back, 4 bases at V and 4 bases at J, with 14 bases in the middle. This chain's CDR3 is CASSRSGVGYGYTF. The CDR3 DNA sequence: TGTGCCAGCAGCAGATCCGGGGTGGGCTATGGCTACACCTTC.

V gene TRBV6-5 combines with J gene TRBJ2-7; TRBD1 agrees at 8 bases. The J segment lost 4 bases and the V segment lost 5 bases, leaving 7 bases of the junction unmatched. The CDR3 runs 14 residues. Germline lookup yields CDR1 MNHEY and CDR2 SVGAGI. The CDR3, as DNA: TGTGCCAGCAGTCCCGGGACAGGTATTTACGAGCAGTACTTC. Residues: CASSPGTGIYEQYF.

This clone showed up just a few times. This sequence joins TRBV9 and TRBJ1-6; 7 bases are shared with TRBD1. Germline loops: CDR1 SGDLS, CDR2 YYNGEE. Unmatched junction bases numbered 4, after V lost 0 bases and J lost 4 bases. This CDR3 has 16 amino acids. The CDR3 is CASSVAGQAYNSPLHF. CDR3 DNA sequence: TGTGCCAGCAGCGTAGCAGGACAGGCTTATAATTCACCCCTCCACTTT. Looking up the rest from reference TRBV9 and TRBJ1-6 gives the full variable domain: DSGVTQTPKHLITATGQRVTLRCSPRSGDLSVYWYQQSLDQGLQFLIQYYNGEERAKGNILERFSAQQFPDLHSELNLSSLELGDSALYFCASSVAGQAYNSPLHFGNGTRLTVT.

Written as DNA, the CDR3 is TGTGCCAGCAGTTACTCAACAGGAGAGACCCAGTACTTC. Protein sequence: CASSYSTGETQYF. This sequence joins TRBV6-5 and TRBJ2-5, with D possibly matching TRBD1 (5 bases). The CDR3 totals 13 residues. Germline-derived CDR1 and CDR2 are MNHEY and SVGAGI. Between the trimmed V and J ends, which lost 0 bases and 4 bases, there was a span of 6 bases.

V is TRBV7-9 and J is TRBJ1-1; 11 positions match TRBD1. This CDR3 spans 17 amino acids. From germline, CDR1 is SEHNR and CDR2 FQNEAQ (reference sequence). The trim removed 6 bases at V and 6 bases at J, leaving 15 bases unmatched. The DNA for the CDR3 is TGTGCCAGCAGTCCTAGAGGGGACAGGGGGAGAGGGGCTGAAGCTTTCTTT. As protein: CASSPRGDRGRGAEAFF. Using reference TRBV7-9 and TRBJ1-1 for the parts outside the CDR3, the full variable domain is DTGVSQNPRHKITKRGQNVTFRCDPISEHNRLYWYRQTLGQGPEFLTYFQNEAQLEKSRLLSDRFSAERPKGSFSTLEIQRTEQGDSAMYLCASSPRGDRGRGAEAFFGQGTRLTVV.

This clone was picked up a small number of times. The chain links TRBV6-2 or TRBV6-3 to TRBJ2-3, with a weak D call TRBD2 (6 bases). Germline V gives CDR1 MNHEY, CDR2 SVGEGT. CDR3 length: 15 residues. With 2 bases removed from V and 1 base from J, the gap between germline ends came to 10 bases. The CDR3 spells CASSYRDWGTDTQYF. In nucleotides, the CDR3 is TGTGCCAGCAGTTACCGGGACTGGGGCACAGATACGCAGTATTTT.

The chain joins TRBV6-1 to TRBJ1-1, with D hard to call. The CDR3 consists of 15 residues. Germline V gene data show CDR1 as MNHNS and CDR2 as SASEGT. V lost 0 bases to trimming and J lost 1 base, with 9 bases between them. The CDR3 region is CASSEARKQNTEAFF. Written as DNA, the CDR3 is TGTGCCAGCAGTGAAGCGCGTAAGCAGAACACTGAAGCTTTCTTT.

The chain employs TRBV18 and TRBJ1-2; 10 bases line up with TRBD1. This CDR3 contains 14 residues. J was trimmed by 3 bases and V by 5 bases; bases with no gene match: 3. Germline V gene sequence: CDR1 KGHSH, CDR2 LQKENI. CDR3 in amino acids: CASSAGTGDYGYTF. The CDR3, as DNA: TGTGCCAGCTCAGCCGGGACAGGGGACTATGGCTACACCTTC.

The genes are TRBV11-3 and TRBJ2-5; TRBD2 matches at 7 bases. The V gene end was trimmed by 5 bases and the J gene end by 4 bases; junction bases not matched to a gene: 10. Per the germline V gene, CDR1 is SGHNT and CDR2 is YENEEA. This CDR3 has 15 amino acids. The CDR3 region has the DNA TGTGCCAGCAGCCCCCGGGGGGTAGGGAGAGAGACCCAGTACTTC. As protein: CASSPRGVGRETQYF.

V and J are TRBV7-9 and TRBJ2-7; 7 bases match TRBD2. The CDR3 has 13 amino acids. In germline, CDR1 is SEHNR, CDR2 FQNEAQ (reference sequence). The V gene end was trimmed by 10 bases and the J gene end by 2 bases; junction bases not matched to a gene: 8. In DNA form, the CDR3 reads TGTGCCACCCACAGGAGCGGGACCTACGAGCAGTACTTC. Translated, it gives CATHRSGTYEQYF.

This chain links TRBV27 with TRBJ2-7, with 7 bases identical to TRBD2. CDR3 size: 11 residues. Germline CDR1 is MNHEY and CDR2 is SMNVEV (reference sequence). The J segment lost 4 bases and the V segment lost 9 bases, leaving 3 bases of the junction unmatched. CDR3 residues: CARMGGYEQYF. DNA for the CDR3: TGTGCCAGGATGGGGGGGTACGAGCAGTACTTC.